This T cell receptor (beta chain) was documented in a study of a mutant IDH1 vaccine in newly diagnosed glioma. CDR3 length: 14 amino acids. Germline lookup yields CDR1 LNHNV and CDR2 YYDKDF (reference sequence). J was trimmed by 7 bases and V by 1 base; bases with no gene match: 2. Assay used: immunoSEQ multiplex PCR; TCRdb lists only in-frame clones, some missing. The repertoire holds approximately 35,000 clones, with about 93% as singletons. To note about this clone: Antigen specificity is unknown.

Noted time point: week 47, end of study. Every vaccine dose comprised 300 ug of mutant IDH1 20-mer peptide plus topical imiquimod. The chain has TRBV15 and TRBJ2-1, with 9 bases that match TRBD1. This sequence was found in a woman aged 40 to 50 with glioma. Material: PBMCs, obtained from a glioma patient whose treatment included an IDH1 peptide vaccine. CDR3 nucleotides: TGTGCCACCAGCAGAGCGGGGACAGGGAATGAGCAGTTCTTC. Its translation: CATSRAGTGNEQFF.